This is a list of T cell receptor beta chains from one sample in a study of blood T cell repertoires in COVID-19. The assay was immunoSEQ multiplex PCR, and TCRdb's table has in-frame clones only and misses some. Among under 200,000 clones, approximately 80% were seen once, and the ten largest hold roughly 2.8%. The specimen sequenced was peripheral blood. These receptor sequences come from a woman aged 55-70 years with acute or convalescent COVID-19. Both conserved end residues are part of each CDR3. A D gene is named only where the DNA matches it firmly. Clone size is shown for a subset of rows, as once, few, many or a class of expanded clone.

>TRBJ2-5|TRBV18|TRBD2|NA
TGTGCCAGCTCTCCCATAGCGGGGGCCGAGACCCAGTACTTC
CASSPIAGAETQYF
>TRBJ2-7|TRBV6-5|TRBD2|NA
TGTGCCAGCAGCCCCTCCGCGGGGGTATTCTACGAGCAGTACTTC
CASSPSAGVFYEQYF
>TRBJ2-5|TRBV7-9|TRBD2|NA
TGTGCCAGCAGCCCCACGGGGGGTAGAAGGGAGACCCAGTACTTC
CASSPTGGRRETQYF
>TRBJ1-2|TRBV28|NA|NA
TGTGCCAGCGGTACCTTCGGGCGCCTCCCGGGGTATGGCTACACCTTC
CASGTFGRLPGYGYTF
>TRBJ2-7|TRBV11-1|TRBD1|NA
TGTGCCAGCACCCTCGACAGGGGGCTCGCCGAGCAGTACTTC
CASTLDRGLAEQYF
>TRBJ2-7|TRBV5-4|TRBD2|NA
TGTGCCAGCAGCCGGACTAGCGGGGGGGCCCGGACCTACGAGCAGTACTTC
CASSRTSGGARTYEQYF
>TRBJ2-5|TRBV10-1|NA|NA
TGCGCCAGCAGTCTACAAAAGACGGGAGAGACCCAGTACTTC
CASSLQKTGETQYF
>TRBJ1-5|TRBV4-3|NA|NA
TGCGCCAGCAGCCAAGAGAGGGGGTCTACTCAGCCCCAGCATTTT
CASSQERGSTQPQHF
>TRBJ2-1|TRBV30|NA|NA
TGTGCCTGGAGTGTCCCAGGACTCGTGTCCTACAATGAGCAGTTCTTC
CAWSVPGLVSYNEQFF
>TRBJ1-4|TRBV9|TRBD1|NA
TGTGCCAGCAGCGTAGTCGGGACAGCAACTAATGAAAAACTGTTTTTT
CASSVVGTATNEKLFF
>TRBJ1-5|TRBV2|NA|NA
TGTGCCAGCAGGGGGAGGGTTGGCAATCAGCCCCAGCATTTT
CASRGRVGNQPQHF
>TRBJ1-3|TRBV5-1|NA|NA
TGCGCCAGCAAGTCGGCTGGAAACACCATATATTTT
CASKSAGNTIYF
>TRBJ2-2|TRBV6-5|NA|NA
TGTGCCAGCAGTTTGGTCAGGGTCACCGGGGAGCTGTTTTTT
CASSLVRVTGELFF
>TRBJ2-3|TRBV5-6|NA|once
TGTGCCAGCAGCTTGTCCCTTTCCGGGACAGATACGCAGTATTTT
CASSLSLSGTDTQYF
>TRBJ1-3|TRBV4-2|NA|NA
TGTGCCAGAGCAGGAAACACCATATATTTT
CARAGNTIYF
>TRBJ2-7|TRBV6-2/TRBV6-3|TRBD1|few
TGTGCCAGCAGCCGGGGGCCGGACAGGGGATGGTACGAGCAGTACTTC
CASSRGPDRGWYEQYF
>TRBJ2-1|TRBV7-2|TRBD2|NA
TGTGCCAGCAGCTTAAGGACTAGCGGGTACAATGAGCAGTTCTTC
CASSLRTSGYNEQFF
>TRBJ1-2|TRBV30|NA|NA
TGTGCCTGGAGTGTAGAGCCTAACTATGGCTACACCTTC
CAWSVEPNYGYTF
>TRBJ2-3|TRBV7-2|TRBD2|NA
TGTGCCAGCAGCTCCGGACTAGCGGGGGCCGCCGCAGATACGCAGTATTTT
CASSSGLAGAAADTQYF
>TRBJ1-2|TRBV5-1|TRBD1|NA
TGCGCCAGCAGCTCAGGACAGGTCTATGGCTACACCTTC
CASSSGQVYGYTF
>TRBJ1-6|TRBV30|TRBD1|NA
TGTGCCTGGGGACAGGGGAACAGTTCACCCCTCCACTTT
CAWGQGNSSPLHF
>TRBJ2-7|TRBV5-3|TRBD1|NA
TGTGCCAGAAGCCACAGGGGGCCCCCCGAGCAGTACTTC
CARSHRGPPEQYF
>TRBJ1-1|TRBV6-5|NA|NA
TGTGCCAGCAGTTACCCCAGGGATGGCACTGAAGCTTTCTTT
CASSYPRDGTEAFF
>TRBJ1-1|TRBV9|NA|NA
TGTGCCAGCAGCGTAGAAGGGGCAAGCGGGACTGAAGCTTTCTTT
CASSVEGASGTEAFF
>TRBJ1-4|TRBV5-1|TRBD1|NA
TGCGCCAGCAGCCTAAACAGGGGATCTAATGAAAAACTGTTTTTT
CASSLNRGSNEKLFF
>TRBJ1-1|TRBV28|NA|NA
TGTGCCAGCGTAACAGTGAACACTGAAGCTTTCTTT
CASVTVNTEAFF
>TRBJ2-3|TRBV6-6|TRBD2|NA
TGTGCCAGCAGTTCCAGCGGGGGGCTAACAGATACGCAGTATTTT
CASSSSGGLTDTQYF
>TRBJ1-1|TRBV15|NA|NA
TGTGCCACCAGCAGAGGGGGGCACACTGAAGCTTTCTTT
CATSRGGHTEAFF
>TRBJ1-5|TRBV4-1|TRBD1|NA
TGCGCCAGCGCCCGGACAGGGGGTAATCAGCCCCAGCATTTT
CASARTGGNQPQHF
>TRBJ1-6|TRBV4-3|TRBD1|NA
TGCGCCAGCAGCCCCGGGACAGGGGTTATCTGGTCGCTTAATTCACCCCTCCACTTT
CASSPGTGVIWSLNSPLHF
>TRBJ1-2|TRBV6-5|TRBD1|NA
TGTGCCAGCAGTTATAGGGACAGGGCGGGTGGCTACACCTTC
CASSYRDRAGGYTF
>TRBJ1-1|TRBV7-9|TRBD1|NA
TGTGCCAGCATGGGGACAGGGGCGAACACTGAAGCTTTCTTT
CASMGTGANTEAFF
>TRBJ1-4|TRBV4-1|NA|once
TGCGCCAGCACCGGGCCCCAGGGAGGGGAAAAACTGTTTTTT
CASTGPQGGEKLFF
>TRBJ2-7|TRBV3-1/TRBV3-2|TRBD2|NA
TGTGCCAGCAGCCAAGGCGCGGGGGGGACCTACGAGCAGTACTTC
CASSQGAGGTYEQYF
>TRBJ2-3|TRBV19|NA|NA
TGTGCCAGTAGTCCCCGTCGGGTACTCACTTCCCCTTCTAGCACAGATACGCAGTATTTT
CASSPRRVLTSPSSTDTQYF
>TRBJ2-1|TRBV6-5|TRBD2|NA
TGTGCCAGCAGCATAACGAGGGGGACTAGCAATGAGCAGTTCTTC
CASSITRGTSNEQFF
>TRBJ2-7|TRBV5-4|NA|NA
TGTGCCAGCAGGTCGGAGAAACTAGGGCGGAACGAGCAGTACTTC
CASRSEKLGRNEQYF
>TRBJ2-3|TRBV7-2|NA|NA
TGTGCCAGCAGCTCCCGGGTCTGGAATACAGATACGCAGTATTTT
CASSSRVWNTDTQYF
>TRBJ2-7|TRBV7-2|NA|NA
TGTGCCAGCAAGACCCGTGCAGGACAGTACGAGCAGTACTTC
CASKTRAGQYEQYF
>TRBJ1-1|TRBV9|NA|NA
TGTGCCAGCAGCGCCCGCCCGGGTGGGGGGGGGCCCTTCACTGAAGCTTTCTTT
CASSARPGGGGPFTEAFF
>TRBJ1-1|TRBV15|NA|NA
TGTGCCACCAGCAGAGATCCCCGAGGGAGGAACACTGAAGCTTTCTTT
CATSRDPRGRNTEAFF
>TRBJ1-1|TRBV6-2/TRBV6-3|NA|once
TGTGCCAGCAGTTACCGGCCGGGAGGGGTGGACACTGAAGCTTTCTTT
CASSYRPGGVDTEAFF
>TRBJ2-1|TRBV7-2|NA|NA
TGTGCCAGCAGCTTCATGGAGAATGAGCAGTTCTTC
CASSFMENEQFF
>TRBJ2-7|TRBV11-2|NA|NA
TGTGCCAGCAGCCCTAAGCTATCGGGGTTCTCCTACGAGCAGTACTTC
CASSPKLSGFSYEQYF
>TRBJ2-6|TRBV7-3|NA|NA
TGTGCCAGCAGCTCTGGAGGTGGTGGGGCCAACGTCCTGACTTTC
CASSSGGGGANVLTF
>TRBJ1-5|TRBV28|NA|NA
TGTGCCAGCAGCGACCTGGACAGTGGAAGCAATCAGCCCCAGCATTTT
CASSDLDSGSNQPQHF
>TRBJ2-5|TRBV2|TRBD2|NA
TGTGCCAGCAGTGAAGAGAGACTAGCTAGAGAGACCCAGTACTTC
CASSEERLARETQYF
>TRBJ1-1|TRBV30|TRBD1|few
TGTGCCTGGAGTGTCAGACAGGGCATAGCTTTCTTT
CAWSVRQGIAFF
>TRBJ1-6|TRBV30|NA|NA
TGTGCCTGGAGTGTTCGGCAGGGAAGATCACCCCTCCACTTT
CAWSVRQGRSPLHF
>TRBJ1-2|TRBV18|NA|few
TGTGCCAGCTCACCACCGTCACGGAACTATGGCTACACCTTC
CASSPPSRNYGYTF